This T cell receptor (beta chain) came from a study of T cell repertoires in cytomegalovirus infection. Study-level results: Ex vivo responses were dominated by HLA-C-restricted CMV-specific TCR beta clonotypes.

MiXCR, run by TCRdb on the reads, gives a single entry per CDR3 protein. The repertoire holds 450,000 to 650,000 distinct CDR3 sequences, with 40% as singletons. In germline, CDR1 is MNHEY, CDR2 SVGEGT. With V trimmed by 0 bases and J by 6 bases, 11 bases remained unmatched. The CDR3 is 19 residues long. A word on this clonotype: Its antigen remains unknown.

The chain links TRBV6-2 or TRBV6-3 to TRBJ2-2, with 12 bases that match TRBD2. The sequences come from cultured PBMCs, collected from culture after CMV antigen stimulation. The TCR was taken from a human donor in good health (CMV status not recorded). Some clones in this sample may be carry-over from other donors' samples. The CDR3 DNA follows: TGTGCCAGCAGTTACTCTTTTCCTAGCGGGAGGGCCGCCGCCGGGGAGCTGTTTTTT. Its translation is CASSYSFPSGRAAAGELFF.